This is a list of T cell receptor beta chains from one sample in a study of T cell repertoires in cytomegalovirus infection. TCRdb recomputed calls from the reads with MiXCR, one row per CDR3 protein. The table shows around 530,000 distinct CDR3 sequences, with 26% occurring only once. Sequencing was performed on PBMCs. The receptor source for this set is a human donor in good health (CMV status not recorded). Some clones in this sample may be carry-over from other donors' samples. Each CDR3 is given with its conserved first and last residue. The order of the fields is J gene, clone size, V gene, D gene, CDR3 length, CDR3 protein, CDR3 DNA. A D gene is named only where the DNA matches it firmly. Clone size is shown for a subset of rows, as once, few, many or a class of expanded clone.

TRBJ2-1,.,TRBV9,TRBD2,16,CASSSLGAGGIDEQFF,TGTGCCAGCAGCTCCCTCGGGGCGGGAGGGATCGATGAGCAGTTCTTC
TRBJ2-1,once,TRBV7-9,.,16,CASSFPLSSLLNKQFF,TGTGCCAGCAGCTTCCCACTATCATCCCTCCTCAATAAGCAGTTCTTC
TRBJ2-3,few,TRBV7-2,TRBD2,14,CASSSGTSADTQYF,TGTGCCAGCAGCTCTGGGACTAGCGCAGATACGCAGTATTTT
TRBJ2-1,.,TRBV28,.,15,CASSLDGYTNNEQFF,TGTGCCAGCAGTTTAGACGGGTATACCAACAATGAGCAGTTCTTC
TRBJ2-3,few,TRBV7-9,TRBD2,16,CASSAWGGISTDTQYF,TGTGCCAGCAGCGCCTGGGGAGGGATAAGCACAGATACGCAGTATTTT
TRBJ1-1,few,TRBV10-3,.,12,CAINRGNTEAFF,TGTGCCATCAATCGTGGGAACACTGAAGCTTTCTTT
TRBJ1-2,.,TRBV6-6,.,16,CASTSPTGYLNYGYTF,TGTGCCAGCACCAGCCCCACAGGGTACCTTAACTATGGCTACACCTTC
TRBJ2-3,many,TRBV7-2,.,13,CASSFQGPDTQYF,TGTGCCAGCAGCTTTCAGGGTCCAGATACGCAGTATTTT
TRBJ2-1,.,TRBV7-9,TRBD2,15,CASSFFLAGANEQFF,TGTGCCAGCAGCTTTTTCCTAGCGGGAGCCAATGAGCAGTTCTTC
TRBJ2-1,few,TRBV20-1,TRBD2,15,CSAIPTSGRWDEQFF,TGCAGTGCTATACCGACTAGCGGGAGATGGGATGAGCAGTTCTTC
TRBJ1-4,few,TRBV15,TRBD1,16,CATSRDPQGVNEKLFF,TGTGCCACCAGCAGAGATCCTCAGGGGGTTAATGAAAAACTGTTTTTT
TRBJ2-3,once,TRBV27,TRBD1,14,CASNGQGLQDTQYF,TGTGCCAGCAACGGACAGGGGTTACAAGATACGCAGTATTTT
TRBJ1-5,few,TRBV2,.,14,CASSEGLWDQPQHF,TGTGCCAGCAGTGAAGGGTTATGGGATCAGCCCCAGCATTTT
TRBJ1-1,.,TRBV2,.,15,CASSPSRTRNTEAFF,TGTGCCAGCAGTCCTTCTAGGACACGGAACACTGAAGCTTTCTTT
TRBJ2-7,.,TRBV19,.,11,CASSSGDEQYF,TGTGCCAGTAGTAGTGGGGACGAGCAGTACTTC
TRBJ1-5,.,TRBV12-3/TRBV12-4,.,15,CASTEKTRSNQPQHF,TGTGCCAGCACTGAAAAAACCAGGAGCAATCAGCCCCAGCATTTT
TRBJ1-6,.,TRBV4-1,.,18,CASSQEGGMSSYNSPLHF,TGCGCCAGCAGCCAAGAAGGGGGGATGAGCTCCTATAATTCACCCCTCCACTTT
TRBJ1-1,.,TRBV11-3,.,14,CASEPEEVSTEAFF,TGTGCCAGCGAGCCGGAGGAGGTAAGCACTGAAGCTTTCTTT
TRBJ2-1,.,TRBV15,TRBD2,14,CATSSTGLLNEQFF,TGTGCCACCAGCAGCACGGGACTACTCAATGAGCAGTTCTTC
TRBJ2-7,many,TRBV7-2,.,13,CASSSTASYEQYF,TGTGCCAGCAGCTCCACAGCCTCCTACGAGCAGTACTTC
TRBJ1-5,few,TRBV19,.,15,CASATDWDSNQPQHF,TGTGCCAGCGCGACTGATTGGGATAGCAATCAGCCCCAGCATTTT
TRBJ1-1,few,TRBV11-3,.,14,CASSSDTMNTEAFF,TGTGCCAGCAGCTCGGACACGATGAACACTGAAGCTTTCTTT
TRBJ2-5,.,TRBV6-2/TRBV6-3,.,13,CASSDRGPETQYF,TGTGCCAGCAGTGATCGAGGGCCAGAGACCCAGTACTTC
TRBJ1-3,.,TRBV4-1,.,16,CASSQQGFTAGNTIYF,TGCGCCAGCAGCCAGCAGGGATTTACTGCTGGAAACACCATATATTTT
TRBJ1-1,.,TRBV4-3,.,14,CASSQEATVAEAFF,TGCGCCAGCAGCCAAGAAGCGACAGTAGCTGAAGCTTTCTTT
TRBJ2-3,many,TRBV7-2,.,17,CASSSNPNRAWTDTQYF,TGTGCCAGCAGCTCTAATCCCAACAGGGCATGGACAGATACGCAGTATTTT
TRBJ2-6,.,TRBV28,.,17,CASSTPGHNSGANVLTF,TGTGCCAGCAGTACCCCGGGACATAACTCTGGGGCCAACGTCCTGACTTTC
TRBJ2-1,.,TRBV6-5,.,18,CASSYDQDSSSDYNEQFF,TGTGCCAGCAGTTACGACCAGGACAGTTCTAGCGACTACAATGAGCAGTTCTTC
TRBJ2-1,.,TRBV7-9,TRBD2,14,CASSLGGGLDEQFF,TGTGCCAGCAGCTTAGGCGGGGGGTTGGATGAGCAGTTCTTC
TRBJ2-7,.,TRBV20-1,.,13,CSARDEGRYEQYF,TGCAGTGCTAGAGATGAGGGTCGGTACGAGCAGTACTTC
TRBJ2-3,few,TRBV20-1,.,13,CSAVERNTDTQYF,TGCAGTGCTGTGGAGCGGAACACAGATACGCAGTATTTT
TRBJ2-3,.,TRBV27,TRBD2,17,CASSLSPSGRAVDTQYF,TGTGCCAGCAGTTTATCCCCCAGCGGGAGGGCCGTAGATACGCAGTATTTT
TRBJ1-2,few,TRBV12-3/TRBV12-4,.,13,CASSFGYGGGYTF,TGTGCCAGCAGTTTTGGTTATGGGGGCGGCTACACCTTC
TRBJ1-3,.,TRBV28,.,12,CASSLVRNTIYF,TGTGCCAGCAGCCTCGTAAGGAACACCATATATTTT
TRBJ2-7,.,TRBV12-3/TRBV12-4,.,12,CASTDPGYEQYF,TGTGCCAGCACGGACCCTGGCTACGAGCAGTACTTC
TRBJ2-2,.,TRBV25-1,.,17,CASSEFLFRGNTGELFF,TGTGCCAGCAGTGAATTTCTCTTTAGGGGTAACACCGGGGAGCTGTTTTTT
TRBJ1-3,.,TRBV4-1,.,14,CASSQDLGLNTIYF,TGCGCCAGCAGCCAAGATCTGGGGCTGAACACCATATATTTT
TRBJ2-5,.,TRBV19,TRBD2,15,CASSIEGLAGETQYF,TGTGCCAGTAGTATAGAAGGACTAGCGGGAGAGACCCAGTACTTC
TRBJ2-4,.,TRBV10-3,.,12,CAISELQDIQYF,TGTGCCATCAGTGAACTCCAGGACATTCAGTACTTC
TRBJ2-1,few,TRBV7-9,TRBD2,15,CASSRGLAGENEQFF,TGTGCCAGCAGCCGGGGACTAGCGGGAGAAAATGAGCAGTTCTTC
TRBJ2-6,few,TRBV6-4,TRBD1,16,CASSDDRGSGANVLTF,TGTGCCAGCAGTGACGACAGGGGCTCTGGGGCCAACGTCCTGACTTTC
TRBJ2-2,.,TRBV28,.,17,CASSSPTGRFNTGELFF,TGTGCCAGCAGTTCCCCGACAGGACGCTTCAACACCGGGGAGCTGTTTTTT
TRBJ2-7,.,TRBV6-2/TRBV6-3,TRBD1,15,CASSWTGSSSYEQYF,TGTGCCAGCAGTTGGACAGGGAGTAGCTCCTACGAGCAGTACTTC
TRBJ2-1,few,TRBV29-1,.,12,CSAEDEGDEQFF,TGCAGCGCTGAAGATGAGGGCGATGAGCAGTTCTTC
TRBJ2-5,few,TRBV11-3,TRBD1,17,CASSSQGSGTGGETQYF,TGTGCCAGCAGCTCCCAAGGGTCGGGGACAGGGGGTGAGACCCAGTACTTC
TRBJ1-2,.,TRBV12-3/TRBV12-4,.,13,CASSFPAGNAYTF,TGTGCCAGCAGTTTCCCGGCAGGGAATGCCTACACCTTC
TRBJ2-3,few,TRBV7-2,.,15,CASSFRDFRADTQYF,TGTGCCAGCAGCTTCCGGGACTTTAGGGCAGATACGCAGTATTTT
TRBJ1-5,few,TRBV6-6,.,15,CASTHGGGSNQPQHF,TGTGCCAGCACCCACGGGGGTGGCTCCAATCAGCCCCAGCATTTT
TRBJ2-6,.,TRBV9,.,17,CASSVEARAAGANVLTF,TGTGCCAGCAGCGTAGAGGCCCGGGCAGCAGGGGCCAACGTCCTGACTTTC
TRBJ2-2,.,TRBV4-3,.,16,CASSQESILNTGELFF,TGCGCCAGCAGCCAAGAGTCAATTTTAAACACCGGGGAGCTGTTTTTT
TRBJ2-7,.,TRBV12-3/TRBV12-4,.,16,CASSYDPLDNSYEQYF,TGTGCCAGCAGTTACGACCCCCTCGACAACTCCTACGAGCAGTACTTC
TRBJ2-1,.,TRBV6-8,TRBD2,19,CASSYSPLRSGSLYNEQFF,TGTGCCAGCAGTTACTCACCCCTCCGTAGCGGGAGCCTCTACAATGAGCAGTTCTTC
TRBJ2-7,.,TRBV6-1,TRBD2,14,CASRELAGDHEQYF,TGTGCCAGCAGGGAACTAGCGGGAGACCACGAGCAGTACTTC
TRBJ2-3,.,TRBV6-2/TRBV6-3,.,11,CASSHNRWQYF,TGTGCCAGCAGTCACAATAGATGGCAGTATTTT
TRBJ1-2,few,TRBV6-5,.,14,CASSYQQGNYGYTF,TGTGCCAGCAGTTACCAACAGGGTAACTATGGCTACACCTTC
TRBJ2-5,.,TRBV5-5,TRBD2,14,CASSRTSVGETQYF,TGTGCCAGCAGCAGGACTAGCGTCGGGGAGACCCAGTACTTC
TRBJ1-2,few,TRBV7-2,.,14,CASSLDSQSYGYTF,TGTGCCAGCAGCTTAGACAGTCAAAGCTATGGCTACACCTTC
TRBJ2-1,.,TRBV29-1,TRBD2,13,CSGGLAETPEQFF,TGCAGCGGCGGACTAGCGGAGACACCAGAGCAGTTCTTC
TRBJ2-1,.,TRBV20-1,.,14,CSAKRVSSYNEQFF,TGCAGTGCTAAACGCGTTAGCTCCTACAATGAGCAGTTCTTC
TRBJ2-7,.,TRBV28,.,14,CASSTGTDSYEQYF,TGTGCCAGCAGTACCGGGACGGACTCCTACGAGCAGTACTTC